This passage covers 13 T cell receptor beta chains from one sample sequenced in a study of CD8+ T cells in alopecia areata. Treatment given: oral pan-JAK inhibitor, 5-10 mg twice daily. Extraction of RNA preceded its reverse transcription into cDNA, which served as the sequencing template. Sequencing was performed with immunoSEQ multiplex PCR; in TCRdb, only in-frame clones are kept and a portion is missing. The table has around 70,000 clones, approximately 29% seen once. Sequences were derived from CD8+ T cells sorted from blood, sampled at week 4, from a patient treated with tofacitinib. The receptor set was obtained from a human donor with alopecia areata.

This chain connects TRBV9 to TRBJ2-3, with D tentatively TRBD2 (6 bases). Germline CDR1 reads SGDLS; CDR2 reads YYNGEE. This CDR3 comprises 16 residues. The V gene lost 0 bases and the J gene lost 2 bases, with 13 bases spanning the gap. Written as DNA, the CDR3 is TGTGCCAGCAGCGTAGGGACGGGACTCCACACAGATACGCAGTATTTT. As protein: CASSVGTGLHTDTQYF.

In its sample, this clone was seen a few times. The gene calls are TRBV6-6 and TRBJ1-2, with D perhaps matching TRBD1 (5 bases). The V gene's germline CDR1 is MNHNY and CDR2 SVGAGI (reference sequence). V lost 0 bases to trimming and J lost 2 bases, with 7 bases between them. CDR3 length: 14 amino acids. This CDR3 reads CASSYSGTNYGYTF. CDR3 in DNA: TGTGCCAGCAGTTACTCCGGGACGAACTATGGCTACACCTTC.

This clone showed up just a few times. The V and J genes are TRBV4-3 and TRBJ2-4; D is ambiguous. The V gene lost 3 bases and the J gene lost 3 bases, with 12 bases spanning the gap. CDR1 is LGHNA and CDR2 is YSLEER in the germline V gene. The CDR3 consists of 15 residues. The CDR3 loop reads CASSHRRGSKNIQYF. The CDR3 DNA reads as TGCGCCAGCAGCCACCGTCGCGGCAGCAAAAACATTCAGTACTTC.

This chain uses TRBV10-3 with TRBJ1-1, with D hard to call. Trimming left V 3 bases short and J 2 bases short, with 16 bases between. This CDR3 is built from 16 residues. Germline CDR1 reads ENHRY; CDR2 reads SYGVKD. In DNA form, the CDR3 reads TGTGCCATCAGTGACAGCGCCCTCCGGTTCAACACTGAAGCTTTCTTT. Translated, it gives CAISDSALRFNTEAFF.

Only a few counts were recorded for this clone. The chain joins TRBV29-1 to TRBJ2-5; D might be TRBD2 (6 bases). The CDR3 consists of 15 residues. The germline V and J ends were trimmed by 6 bases and 4 bases, with 21 bases remaining between them. CDR1 and CDR2 (germline): SQVTM, ANQGSEA. CDR3 protein: CSVPHSDQGGETQYF. CDR3 sequence (DNA): TGCAGCGTCCCCCACTCGGACCAGGGAGGAGAGACCCAGTACTTC. Full variable domain (missing parts from reference TRBV29-1 and TRBJ2-5): SAVISQKPSRDICQRGTSLTIQCQVDSQVTMMFWYRQQPGQSLTLIATANQGSEATYESGFVIDKFPISRPNLTFSTLTVSNMSPEDSSIYLCSVPHSDQGGETQYFGPGTRLLVL.

This clone was seen only a few times. The chain joins TRBV6-5 to TRBJ1-5; D not certain. V was trimmed by 3 bases and J by 5 bases, leaving 11 bases between them. The CDR3 loop spans 14 amino acids. CDR1 is MNHEY, CDR2 SVGAGI, per germline. CDR3 sequence reads: CASSYSGRHQPQHF. DNA for the CDR3: TGTGCCAGCAGTTATTCGGGGAGGCATCAGCCCCAGCATTTT.

This chain connects TRBV29-1 to TRBJ2-7; 7 nucleotides line up with TRBD1. Germline CDR1 is SQVTM and CDR2 is ANQGSEA. The V and J ends lost 8 bases and 3 bases, in that order; junction bases with no gene match: 16. The CDR3 has 15 residues. The CDR3 bases are TGCAGCCCGAAACGCGACAGGGACGCGTACTACGAGCAGTACTTC. Translating it yields CSPKRDRDAYYEQYF.

V is TRBV29-1 and J is TRBJ2-5, with D perhaps assigned TRBD1 or TRBD2 (6 bases each). Deletions cut 0 bases from V and 5 bases from J, with 13 bases between. CDR1 and CDR2 (germline): SQVTM, ANQGSEA. There are 14 residues in the CDR3. CDR3 coding DNA: TGCAGCGTTGAAGAAGGGGGGATTGGCGAGACCCAGTACTTC. It translates to CSVEEGGIGETQYF.

This clone was detected a few times. The chain couples TRBV29-1 to TRBJ2-6, with D unresolved. Per germline, CDR1 SQVTM and CDR2 ANQGSEA. V was clipped by 4 bases and J by 1 base, with 14 bases between them. The CDR3 spans 16 residues. Here the CDR3 DNA reads TGCAGCGTTGTGGGGTCCAAGGGATCTGGGGCCAACGTCCTGACTTTC. As protein: CSVVGSKGSGANVLTF.

This clone showed up many times. A far bigger clonotype differs at one base, so this is likely a read error. This same CDR3 is encoded by further DNA sequences in the sample. J is TRBJ2-1 and V is TRBV7-2, with D possibly being TRBD2 (5 bases). Trimming shortened V by 5 bases and J by 6 bases, and 11 bases separated the two germline ends. The germline V gene has CDR1 SGHTA and CDR2 FQGNSA. The CDR3 is made up of 13 amino acids. The CDR3 is CASSQEGSNEQFF. The CDR3 DNA is TGTGCCAGCAGCCAAGAGGGTTCCAATGAGCAGTTCTTC.

The chain employs TRBV7-2 and TRBJ2-2; the D is unclear. This CDR3 is built from 15 residues. The V end lost 0 bases, the J end lost 0 bases, and 5 bases lay between the germline ends. Germline lookup yields CDR1 SGHTA and CDR2 FQGNSA. The CDR3 region has the DNA TGTGCCAGCAGCTTAGCAGGGTCGAACACCGGGGAGCTGTTTTTT. It codes for CASSLAGSNTGELFF.

The chain joins TRBV4-1 to TRBJ2-7; a possible D gene is TRBD2 (7 bases). The germline V gene encodes CDR1 MGHRA and CDR2 YSYEKL. The CDR3 runs to 15 residues. V was cut by 4 bases and J by 3 bases, with 16 bases left in between. The CDR3 nucleotides read TGCGCCAGCAGCCCCGGGGGGCGCGGTGGCTACGAGCAGTACTTC. It specifies CASSPGGRGGYEQYF.

The chain combines TRBV7-8 with TRBJ2-7; D not resolved. The CDR3 is 12 residues long. Trimming took off 1 base at V and 5 bases at J, with 6 bases between the two ends. Looked up from germline, CDR1 is SGHVS and CDR2 is FQNEAQ. The CDR3 bases are TGTGCCAGCAGCTTAGGAATCGACGAGCAGTACTTC. It yields the protein CASSLGIDEQYF.